These 19 T cell receptor beta chains came from one sample sequenced in a study of T cell changes during pregnancy in multiple sclerosis. Produced via immunoSEQ multiplex PCR; TCRdb's table is partial and in-frame only. The sample consists of tens of thousands of clones, 93% of them appearing once. Sequenced material: CD8+ T cells from peripheral blood mononuclear cells, taken in the second trimester of pregnancy. These receptors all stem from a female donor with multiple sclerosis, enrolled in a pregnancy study.

This chain uses TRBV20-1 with TRBJ1-1; no clear D. Germline V gives CDR1 DFQATT, CDR2 SNEGSKA (reference sequence). The length of the CDR3 is 11 residues. Trimming removed 3 bases at V and 5 bases at J, with 7 bases between. CDR3 region: CSASIGTEAFF. CDR3 nucleotides: TGCAGTGCTAGTATCGGGACTGAAGCTTTCTTT.

This sequence joins TRBV19 and TRBJ2-7; D gene unclear. CDR3 length: 14 amino acids. V was pared by 5 bases and J by 4 bases, with 15 bases between. The germline gives CDR1 LNHDA, CDR2 SQIVND (reference sequence). The CDR3 loop reads CASSPNSLLYEQYF. The CDR3 DNA reads as TGTGCCAGTAGTCCTAACTCACTTCTGTACGAGCAGTACTTC.

The chain recombines TRBV11-2 with TRBJ2-2; 12 bases match TRBD1. Trimming at V came to 2 bases and at J to 7 bases, leaving 5 bases not matched to a gene. CDR3 size: 16 residues. Germline assignment: CDR1 SGHAT and CDR2 FQNNGV. CDR3 amino acids: CASSLSRDRGRGELFF. CDR3 sequence (DNA): TGTGCCAGCAGCTTATCCCGGGACAGGGGGCGCGGGGAGCTGTTTTTT.

The chain has TRBV13 and TRBJ1-2; D not resolved. The germline gives CDR1 PRHDT, CDR2 FYEKMQ (reference sequence). This CDR3 is 13 amino acids long. The V end was cut by 0 bases, the J end by 8 bases, with 10 bases between. In DNA, the CDR3 is TGTGCCAGCAGCTTAGGGAGGAGCCCAGGCTACACCTTC. This encodes CASSLGRSPGYTF.

This chain uses TRBV7-2 with TRBJ1-1; the D gene is possibly TRBD1 (5 bases). From germline, CDR1 is SGHTA and CDR2 FQGNSA. This CDR3 has 19 residues. V was pared by 1 base and J by 5 bases, with 26 bases between. The CDR3 here is CASSLVYSGWRAAGTEAFF. The CDR3 nucleotides read TGTGCCAGCAGCTTAGTCTACTCAGGGTGGCGGGCGGCGGGAACTGAAGCTTTCTTT.

The J gene is TRBJ1-4, the V gene TRBV27, with TRBD1 as a possible D gene (5 bases). This CDR3 comprises 14 residues. CDR1 and CDR2 (germline): MNHEY, SMNVEV (reference sequence). V lost 7 bases to trimming and J lost 4 bases, with 13 bases between them. This CDR3 is CASKAGGINEKLFF. CDR3 sequence (DNA): TGTGCCAGCAAGGCGGGGGGAATTAATGAAAAACTGTTTTTT.

The V gene is TRBV29-1, the J gene TRBJ2-1, with TRBD1 matching 10 bases. CDR1 SQVTM and CDR2 ANQGSEA come from the germline V gene. This CDR3 spans 15 amino acids. V lost 7 bases to trimming and J lost 2 bases; unmatched junction nucleotides: 8. This chain's CDR3 is CSAGEGTGAYNEQFF. CDR3 DNA sequence: TGCAGCGCCGGGGAGGGGACAGGGGCCTACAATGAGCAGTTCTTC.

This clone was counted only a few times. V usage is TRBV18 and J usage is TRBJ2-7, with TRBD2 matching over 9 bases. The V segment lost 0 bases and the J segment 3 bases; nucleotides outside the gene matches: 6. The CDR3 is 16 amino acids. Per the germline V gene, CDR1 is KGHSH and CDR2 is LQKENI. In DNA form, the CDR3 reads TGTGCCAGCTCACCACCGCCTAGCGGGAATATCTACGAGCAGTACTTC. This sequence encodes CASSPPPSGNIYEQYF.

This clone was observed a single time. V is TRBV7-7 and J is TRBJ2-1; D possibly corresponds to TRBD1 (7 bases). CDR1 is SSHAT, CDR2 FNYEAQ, per germline (reference sequence). V shed 5 bases and J shed 7 bases, with 15 bases lying between them. The CDR3 is made up of 14 amino acids. CDR3 protein: CASSAGGGENEQFF. The CDR3, as DNA: TGTGCCAGCAGCGCCGGAGGGGGCGAGAATGAGCAGTTCTTC.

J is TRBJ1-3 and V is TRBV30; D call uncertain. Trimming removed 3 bases at V and 0 bases at J, with 9 bases between. From germline, CDR1 is GTSNPN and CDR2 SVGIG (reference sequence). This CDR3 region has 14 residues. CDR3 coding DNA: TGTGCCTGGAGGCTAATTAGCTCTGGAAACACCATATATTTT. Its protein is CAWRLISSGNTIYF.

V and J are TRBV10-1 and TRBJ2-7; 7 bases are shared with TRBD1. With 4 bases clipped from V and 4 bases from J, the junction kept 10 bases outside the gene matches. The V gene's germline CDR1 is WNHNN and CDR2 SYGVQD (reference sequence). This CDR3 is built from 15 residues. The CDR3 DNA reads TGCGCCAGCAGTGCGGGCAGGGGGAGAAAATACGAGCAGTACTTC. As protein: CASSAGRGRKYEQYF.

The chain carries TRBV6-7 and TRBJ1-2; TRBD1 agrees at 7 bases. TRBV6-7 is identified as an open reading frame with a role that is uncertain. The CDR3 has 15 amino acids. Trimming took 5 bases from V and 4 from J; bases not matched to a gene: 10. CDR3 protein: CASSPPWGQSYGYTF. CDR3 DNA sequence: TGTGCCAGCAGTCCTCCCTGGGGACAGTCCTATGGCTACACCTTC.

The rearrangement links TRBV11-2 to TRBJ2-5; 10 nucleotides match TRBD1. With V trimmed by 5 bases and J by 4 bases, 16 bases remained unmatched. Looked up from germline, CDR1 is SGHAT and CDR2 is FQNNGV. The CDR3 runs 18 residues. The CDR3 DNA is TGTGCCAGCAGCCAAACCTGGTTTGACAGGGGGCTGGGAGAGACCCAGTACTTC. It specifies CASSQTWFDRGLGETQYF.

This sequence joins TRBV27 and TRBJ2-7, with D perhaps TRBD2 (6 bases). The CDR3 is 15 amino acids. Germline V gene lookup returns CDR1 MNHEY and CDR2 SMNVEV (reference sequence). Trimming removed 4 bases from V and 0 bases from J, with 13 bases in between. The CDR3 sequence is CASSSLTGLSYEQYF. CDR3 coding DNA: TGTGCCAGCAGTTCCCTCACGGGACTCTCCTACGAGCAGTACTTC.

This chain connects TRBV2 to TRBJ2-7; TRBD2 matches 8 bases. Germline V gene lookup returns CDR1 SNHLY and CDR2 FYNNEI. The V segment lost 2 bases and the J segment 2 bases; nucleotides outside the gene matches: 8. The CDR3 is 16 residues long. CDR3 sequence: CASSERLAGTAYEQYF. The CDR3 DNA reads TGTGCCAGCAGTGAAAGGCTAGCGGGCACCGCCTACGAGCAGTACTTC.

The V call is TRBV18, the J call TRBJ2-3, with 7 bases aligning to TRBD2. Germline V gene data show CDR1 as KGHSH and CDR2 as LQKENI. Unmatched junction bases numbered 5, after V lost 4 bases and J lost 4 bases. This CDR3 comprises 14 residues. CDR3 sequence: CASSLLAEPDTQYF. Here the CDR3 DNA reads TGTGCCAGCTCACTGCTAGCGGAACCAGATACGCAGTATTTT.

The chain couples TRBV27 to TRBJ2-1, with D perhaps matching TRBD1 (6 bases). The V gene lost 6 bases and the J gene lost 5 bases, with 11 bases spanning the gap. The CDR3 length is 13 residues. Germline assignment: CDR1 MNHEY and CDR2 SMNVEV (reference sequence). The CDR3 protein is CASRPNRDNEQFF. CDR3 nucleotide sequence: TGTGCCAGCAGGCCCAACAGGGACAATGAGCAGTTCTTC.

This clone appeared a single time. The CDR3 bases are TGTGCCAGCAGCCATTTTTTGTCGGATGAGCAGTTCTTC. As protein: CASSHFLSDEQFF. The J gene is TRBJ2-1, the V gene TRBV7-9; no clear D gene. The V gene lost 5 bases and the J gene lost 8 bases, with 13 bases spanning the gap. CDR3 length: 13 amino acids. Germline V lookup: CDR1 SEHNR, CDR2 FQNEAQ (reference sequence).

The chain is built from TRBV10-1 and TRBJ2-3; 7 nucleotides line up with TRBD1. This CDR3 has 14 residues. V trimming: 4 bases; J trimming: 4 bases; junction bases outside the gene matches: 5. Germline CDR1 and CDR2: WNHNN and SYGVQD (reference sequence). CDR3 amino acids: CASSARGWADTQYF. CDR3 in DNA: TGCGCCAGCAGTGCCAGGGGGTGGGCAGATACGCAGTATTTT.